The following is a T cell receptor beta chain sequence with its context. Its cognate antigen is unknown. The CDR3 totals 13 residues. V was shortened by 2 bases and J by 3 bases, with 7 bases between the two germline ends. CDR1 and CDR2 from the germline V gene are MDHEN and SYDVKM. The data were obtained in a study of graft-versus-host responses after intestinal transplantation. Whole-study context: Transplantation in recipients was multivisceral, liver-intestinal, or isolated intestinal. Every transplant recipient was induced with anti-thymocyte globulin, then maintained on tacrolimus and steroids for roughly 3 years.

Notes on the study in general: Researchers found peak circulating GvH clone levels linked to early post-transplant HvG declines. Detected in recipient marrow were GvH clones, some of which were first observed in ileum or blood.

The protocol was immunoSEQ multiplex PCR, while the TCRdb copy is restricted to in-frame clones and leaves out a portion. The sample lists fewer than 9,500 clones, around 92% occurring once. The sample here was PBMCs, taken 30 to 32 days after intestinal transplant. The sequence was obtained from a human patient who received an intestinal transplant, so some T cells may come from the graft donor. This chain uses TRBV28 with TRBJ1-2; D is unresolved. The DNA for the CDR3 is TGTGCCAGCAGTTTAACAGTATACTATGGCTACACCTTC. Translating it yields CASSLTVYYGYTF.